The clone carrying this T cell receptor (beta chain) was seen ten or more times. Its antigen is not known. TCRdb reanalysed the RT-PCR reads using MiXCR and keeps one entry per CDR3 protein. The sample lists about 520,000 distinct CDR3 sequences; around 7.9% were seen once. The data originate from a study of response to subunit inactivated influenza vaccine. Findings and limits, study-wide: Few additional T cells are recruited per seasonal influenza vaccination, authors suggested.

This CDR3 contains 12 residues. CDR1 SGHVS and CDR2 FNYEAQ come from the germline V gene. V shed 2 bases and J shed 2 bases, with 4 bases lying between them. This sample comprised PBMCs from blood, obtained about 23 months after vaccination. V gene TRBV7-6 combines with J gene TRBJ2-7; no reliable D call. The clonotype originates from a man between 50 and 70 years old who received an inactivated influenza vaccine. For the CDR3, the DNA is TGTGCCAGCAGCTTACATCCCTACGAGCAGTACTTC. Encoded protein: CASSLHPYEQYF.